This T cell receptor beta chain was obtained from a study of cytomegalovirus exposure and HLA in healthy donors (dated by TCRdb to the late 2010s). At the level of the whole study: An earlier analysis of some 620 of the donors reported over 250 Gb of sequence data and around 100 million unique TCR beta sequences obtained from around 190 million T cells. A few DR-DQ haplotypes were handled as single units for association and clustering because linkage in the cohort was strong. Rather than drawing on any new phenotypic data, the later analysis identified candidate immune exposures from TCR beta sequences and the way those sequences occurred across donors. Among roughly 370 genotyped donors of the cohort, an average of roughly 240,000 unique TCR beta nucleotide sequences were sequenced per donor, around 20% of them non-productive. A later analysis re-analyzed previously published TCR beta repertoires from 650 to 800 donors and added high-resolution HLA genotyping to study TCR occurrence patterns. To predict cytomegalovirus infection status, the study combined high-throughput TCR immunosequencing, statistical association of individual TCRs with disease status, and machine learning. An early release that covered about 640 HLA-typed donors contained approximately 300 gigabases of sequencing data and tens of millions of unique TCR sequences. The number of donors typed differed by locus, with roughly 620-630 for A, B, C, DRB1 and DQB1, more than 500 for DQA1, 600 to 610 for DPA1, and some 440 for DPB1. Donor age, sex, ethnicity and CMV serostatus were collected together with the repertoire data. Among the roughly 380 genotyped donors, about 85% belonged to the genetic ancestry cluster associated with self-reported Caucasian donors. To decide whether each TCR beta V gene segment behaved as functional or pseudogenic, an earlier analysis of approximately 590 of the donors relied on high-throughput TCR beta sequencing. The T cell repertoires of some 670 subjects were profiled by immunosequencing and related to cytomegalovirus serostatus. Besides the first cohort of roughly 700 subjects, a separate validation cohort made up of about 120 different subjects was used. HLA typing included class I and class II loci at four-digit resolution. All discovery cohort repertoires had been generated on a single sequencing platform. The study aimed to test whether signatures of past pathogen exposure could be identified by cataloging public T cell receptors. A later genetic analysis took genome-wide SNP genotypes for about three fifths of the 666 donors and used that subset as a discovery cohort. What the authors observed across the whole study: The study listed 150 to 200 TCR beta chains as associated with cytomegalovirus. In a later analysis, several top co-occurrence clusters were reported to appear linked to parvovirus B19, influenza, CMV and Epstein-Barr virus. A later analysis found that most CMV-associated TCR beta chains appeared HLA-restricted, with HLA associations seemingly driven largely by CMV exposure. Compared with the approximately 670-donor mean, donors in an Asian-associated ancestry cluster had fewer N-insertions in productive TCRs, according to a later genetic analysis. A further reported finding was that TCR beta sequences accurately predicted the HLA-A and HLA-B alleles for most subjects in the first cohort. For the cohort, immune exposure information was limited to CMV serostatus. Linkage disequilibrium might explain the correlated functional status among segregating V segments, but an unknown experimental factor could not be excluded. In a later genetic analysis, a missense DCLRE1C variant was associated with V-gene and J-gene trimming of TCR beta chains, and the association was replicated in an independent cohort. A cluster of highly shared sequence variants was judged likely to be a technical artifact of the sequencing pipeline. When HLA alleles, especially DR and DQ, strongly co-occurred, attributing TCR associations to individual alleles was difficult. In a later analysis, TCR association rates were found to vary across HLA loci, with the most associated TCRs seen for DRB1 alleles and the fewest for HLA-C alleles. In a later analysis, 15,000 to 20,000 TCR beta sequences were associated with specific HLA alleles at a false discovery rate of 0.05. Across donors, most TCR sequences were observed very rarely, whereas some public TCRs were present in many individuals. In vitro tests confirmed that a few of the cytomegalovirus-associated TCR beta chains recognize cytomegalovirus antigens. Presence/absence analyses assumed roughly uniform sequencing depth across donors, an assumption that may not hold. Compared with equally common non-associated chains, HLA-associated TCR beta chains in a later analysis were more clonally expanded and had lower generation probabilities. The 87-base-pair reads could not distinguish some IMGT-functional V segments, including TRBV6-2 and TRBV6-3, so those segments were excluded. Seventeen rarely observed V segments, including chromosome 9 orphons, were excluded from the earlier analysis of about 500 of the donors because counts were too low. The cohort was sequenced for TCR beta chains only, and without alpha or paired-chain data the features that could be detected were limited. An earlier analysis of roughly 570 of the donors showed that most TCR beta V segments appeared in productive rearrangements either about 87% or about 30% of the time, which broadly matched IMGT annotations. The classifier was reported to diagnose cytomegalovirus status with high specificity and sensitivity in both the original and validation cohorts. Because some donors lacked HLA typing at each locus, the association tests relied only on the typed subset. According to the authors, the approach could potentially be generalized to other disease states and immunological phenotypes.

Library generation was performed with the immunoSEQ multiplex PCR assay. A mixture of 60 forward primers for TCR Vbeta segments and 13 reverse primers for TCR Jbeta segments was used in the multiplex PCR. The CDR3 region of rearranged TCR beta genes was amplified from genomic DNA by a multiplex PCR assay. Amplified TCR beta libraries were sequenced as 87-base-pair reads on the Illumina HiSeq System. Regarding the original processing steps: A later analysis counted about 80 million unique TCR beta chains across the 666 repertoires, and some 11 million of these chains were shared by at least two donors. A nearest-neighbor algorithm error-corrected the raw reads and collapsed the reads into unique sequences, merging closely related sequences to remove PCR and sequencing errors. CDR3 sequences were aligned to IMGT reference sequences to assign V, D and J gene segments. For a sequence to be retained, a match of at least six nucleotides to both a V gene segment and a J gene segment was required. A rearrangement was called productive if the CDR3 had no stop codons and remained in frame with V and J, and every other rearrangement was called non-productive. CDR3 was defined by IMGT convention, running from the second conserved V-encoded cysteine to the conserved J-encoded phenylalanine. The earlier analysis of 587 of the donors excluded sequences that lacked an unambiguous match to a single V gene segment. In an earlier analysis of several hundred of the donors, V segments were called functional above 56.7% productive rearrangements and were called segregating when the between-donor standard deviation exceeded 5%. To diagnose cytomegalovirus status from the catalog of TCR beta chain sequences, a statistical classification framework was built. In a later analysis, V and J genes were assigned by comparing TCR nucleotide sequences against IMGT/GENE-DB human TR gene sequences. A later analysis assigned CDR3 sequences and most-parsimonious VDJ recombination scenarios with the TCRdist pipeline. In a later analysis, each TCR beta chain was defined by its CDR3 amino acid sequence together with its V-gene family, and reads lacking a unique V-gene family were excluded. To address suspected cross-contamination and a sequencing artifact, a later analysis removed roughly 640 highly shared, low-generation-probability nucleotide sequences. In a later analysis, a clonal expansion index was calculated for each public chain from normalized within-repertoire ranks of inferred template counts. In a later analysis, generation probabilities were computed using a VDJ recombination model fitted to out-of-frame rearrangements, and the results were checked against IGoR. A later analysis scored TCR-TCR, TCR-HLA and TCR-CMV co-occurrence with hypergeometric tests, applying a repertoire-size bias correction to TCR pairs. In a later analysis, false discovery rates were estimated by permuting HLA or CMV assignments 20 times. A later analysis grouped co-occurring TCRs with DBSCAN, adding TCRdist sequence similarity when clustering within HLA-allele-positive subsets. Repertoires with fewer than 30,000 or more than 120,000 public chains, plus five repertoires with anomalous nucleotide sharing, were excluded from co-occurrence clustering. TCRdb provides this immuneACCESS table in a form limited to in-frame rearrangements. Some clones are lacking; in checked studies, under half of them reflect an unresolved V gene, and why the rest are absent is not known. V and J calls and clone size are as listed in that table; D and trimming were resolved from the DNA. This sample holds 200,000 to 250,000 clones; roughly four fifths were observed only once. The ten most abundant clones make up about 2.6% of the sample.

The cohort consisted of fewer than 700 healthy bone marrow donors. At the time of sampling, all cohort members were nominally healthy, though unrecorded immune exposures were likely present. The donor tested CMV seronegative, placing the donor among the 352 seronegative members of the cohort. Every donor gave a peripheral blood sample, and the peripheral blood mononuclear cells from that sample were used for TCR beta sequencing. The Qiagen DNeasy Blood Extraction Kit was used to extract genomic DNA from the blood cell samples. With regard to this clone: Its antigen is currently not known. It has no much larger one-base neighbor in the sample; base qualities were not kept.

The germline V gene gives CDR1 as SGHVS and CDR2 as FQNEAQ. Trimming at the junction amounts to 1 base on V and 0 bases on J, and the germline ends lie 13 bases apart. The CDR3 starts with the cysteine, ends with the phenylalanine, and has 17 residues. The entry retains the CDR3 DNA only, 51 bases that are in frame from base 1. Material for sequencing was PBMCs. The source of this sequence is a woman between 40 and 55 years old in good health and CMV-seronegative. The chain uses TRBV7-8 and TRBJ2-1; a weak D assignment points to TRBD1 (6 bases agree). The CDR3 protein sequence reads: CASSLVPDRRSYNEQFF. The DNA is as follows: TGTGCCAGCAGCTTAGTCCCAGACAGGCGCTCCTACAATGAGCAGTTCTTC.